Reported below is one T cell receptor beta chain. The sample comes from a study of blood T cell repertoires in COVID-19. The overall study: Material from acute and convalescent COVID-19 was sourced from the United States, Italy and Spain.

Generated by immunoSEQ multiplex PCR, the TCRdb table keeps only in-frame clones and is missing some. The sample lists some 300,000 clones, roughly nine tenths occurring once. CDR3 size: 15 residues. Germline lookup yields CDR1 MNHNY and CDR2 SVGAGI (reference sequence). V was cut by 6 bases and J by 5 bases, with 19 bases left in between. Enrolled through a virtual design, the participants were between about 18 and 100 years of age and came from fewer than 30 US areas. Two negative PCRs, clearance, or symptom resolution characterized the recovered Cohort 3 donors. V usage is TRBV6-6 and J usage is TRBJ1-1; D call uncertain. Sequencing was performed on PBMCs or T cells enriched from blood (not recorded which). The TCR was taken from a woman aged 25 to 39 who had recovered from COVID-19. CDR3 protein: CASSRGLAIPTEAFF. As DNA, the CDR3 is TGTGCCAGCAGCCGAGGGCTTGCGATCCCAACTGAAGCTTTCTTT.